The present T cell receptor (beta chain) was sequenced within a study of T cells in Graves' hyperthyroidism and ophthalmopathy. For the study at large: Pretreatment peripheral blood was obtained at initial diagnosis.

The TCR beta CDR3 regions underwent amplification using RNA transcripts as the source. The study used the HTBI primer set for a first-round RT-PCR of the TCR CDR3. TCRdb fed the multiplex PCR reads into MiXCR, producing one record per CDR3 protein. This table has hundreds of thousands of distinct CDR3 sequences, approximately 14% appearing once. The CDR3 has 14 residues. V dropped 5 bases and J dropped 5 bases, with 15 bases sitting between them. The germline V gene has CDR1 SGHAT and CDR2 FQNNGV. Clinical symptoms, serum thyroxine, TRAb, thyroid ultrasound and orbital computed tomography established diagnosis. There are many counts of this clonotype.

Sequenced sample: blood. This chain links TRBV11-2 with TRBJ1-1; D gene uncertain. The origin of this receptor is a woman aged 40 to 50 with Graves' ophthalmopathy. Here the CDR3 reads CASSPRVGGTEAFF. Written as DNA, the CDR3 is TGTGCCAGCAGCCCTCGTGTAGGCGGGACTGAAGCTTTCTTT.